These 8 T cell receptor beta chains originate from one sample sequenced in a study of T cell responses to AZD1222 COVID-19 vaccine. Clones were read by immunoSEQ multiplex PCR, and TCRdb kept only the in-frame ones, dropping some. The sample carries about 200,000 clones, about 92% recorded once. This specimen was peripheral blood, taken 28 days after the second dose of the MenACWY control vaccine. These receptors all stem from an adult who received the MenACWY meningococcal vaccine as a control.

The chain joins TRBV14 to TRBJ2-5; D is perhaps TRBD2 (5 bases). The CDR3 totals 14 residues. V lost 0 bases and J lost 6, with 11 bases in between. From germline, CDR1 is SGHDN and CDR2 FVKESK. CDR3 sequence reads: CASSQDGVIQTQYF. The CDR3 nucleotides read TGTGCCAGCAGCCAAGACGGGGTAATACAGACCCAGTACTTC.

This clone was seen only once. The rearrangement uses TRBV29-1 and TRBJ2-3; D perhaps matches TRBD1 (5 bases). Germline assignment: CDR1 SQVTM and CDR2 ANQGSEA. The V end lost 7 bases, the J end lost 2 bases, and 16 bases lay between the germline ends. This CDR3 is 14 amino acids long. The CDR3 loop reads CSGSRTQFTDTQYF. The DNA of the CDR3 is TGCAGCGGGTCTAGGACACAATTCACAGATACGCAGTATTTT.

J is TRBJ2-3 and V is TRBV3-1 (or the pseudogene TRBV3-2); 11 nucleotides agree with TRBD1. Per the germline V gene, CDR1 is LGHDT and CDR2 is YNNKEL (reference sequence). CDR3 length equals 17 residues. Trimming took 6 bases from V and 2 from J; bases not matched to a gene: 10. CDR3 nucleotide sequence: TGTGCCAGCAGGGGGGACAGGGGGATGGACATCACAGATACGCAGTATTTT. Translation: CASRGDRGMDITDTQYF.

The chain links TRBV10-1 to TRBJ2-6; D is unresolved. This CDR3 spans 18 amino acids. V lost 0 bases to trimming and J lost 0 bases, with 12 bases between them. Germline CDR1 and CDR2: WNHNN and SYGVQD (reference sequence). This chain's CDR3 is CASSESGPQISGANVLTF. The CDR3 region has the DNA TGCGCCAGCAGTGAGTCAGGTCCCCAAATCTCTGGGGCCAACGTCCTGACTTTC.

The chain employs TRBV18 and TRBJ1-2; the match to TRBD1 covers 9 bases. Trimming took 3 bases from V and 7 from J; bases not matched to a gene: 3. Germline V CDR1 and CDR2: KGHSH, LQKENI. The CDR3 is made up of 13 amino acids. The CDR3 here is CASSPGQGGGYTF. CDR3 in DNA: TGTGCCAGCTCACCGGGACAGGGAGGTGGCTACACCTTC.

The chain employs TRBV15 and TRBJ1-1; D unclear. This CDR3 contains 14 residues. The V end was cut by 0 bases, the J end by 4 bases, with 9 bases between. Germline V gene data show CDR1 as LNHNV and CDR2 as YYDKDF (reference sequence). The CDR3 sequence: CATSRDTPGTEAFF. In DNA form, the CDR3 reads TGTGCCACCAGCAGAGATACCCCTGGCACTGAAGCTTTCTTT.

CDR3 in DNA: TGTGCCAGCAGCCCCCAGGGGTACACTGAAGCTTTCTTT. As protein: CASSPQGYTEAFF. This chain connects TRBV7-3 to TRBJ1-1; perhaps TRBD1 as D (6 bases). Germline CDR1 and CDR2: SGHTA and FQGTGA. CDR3 length: 13 amino acids. With 5 bases removed from V and 3 bases from J, the gap between germline ends came to 10 bases.

The rearrangement joins TRBV7-3 to TRBJ2-3; D is ambiguous. V was shortened by 4 bases and J by 4 bases, with 15 bases between the two germline ends. Per the germline V gene, CDR1 is SGHTA and CDR2 is FQGTGA. CDR3 length: 15 residues. CDR3 in DNA: TGTGCCAGCAGCTCTAGGTCCACCGCCGCAGATACGCAGTATTTT. This sequence encodes CASSSRSTAADTQYF.